Following are 20 T cell receptor beta chains from one sample sequenced in a study of blood T cell repertoires in COVID-19. Sequencing was performed with immunoSEQ multiplex PCR; in TCRdb, only in-frame clones are kept and a portion is missing. The sample includes about 120,000 clones, approximately 84% of them seen just once. What was sequenced was peripheral blood. The receptor set was obtained from an older man with active or convalescent COVID-19.

This sequence joins TRBV6-1 and TRBJ2-7; a weak D match, TRBD2 (5 bases). The CDR3 consists of 15 residues. CDR1 is MNHNS, CDR2 SASEGT, per germline. Deletions cut 3 bases from V and 3 bases from J, with 15 bases between. The CDR3 bases are TGTGCCAGCAGTGATCCCCGGGGAAGGGACTACGAGCAGTACTTC. Translation gives CASSDPRGRDYEQYF.

This chain joins TRBV6-2 or TRBV6-3 and TRBJ1-2; D is possibly TRBD1 (5 bases). CDR1 MNHEY and CDR2 SVGEGT come from the germline V gene. This CDR3 is 14 amino acids long. The V gene lost 0 bases and the J gene lost 4 bases, with 9 bases spanning the gap. In DNA, the CDR3 is TGTGCCAGCAGTTACTCGGGGGAGGCCTATGGCTACACCTTC. Its protein product is CASSYSGEAYGYTF.

The rearrangement uses TRBV4-1 and TRBJ2-1; 8 nucleotides line up with TRBD2. Germline values: CDR1 MGHRA, CDR2 YSYEKL. The CDR3 runs 19 residues. The V segment lost 1 base and the J segment 0 bases; nucleotides outside the gene matches: 11. The CDR3: CASSQGQRETWSSYNEQFF. Written as DNA, the CDR3 is TGCGCCAGCAGCCAAGGCCAGCGGGAGACTTGGAGCTCCTACAATGAGCAGTTCTTC.

This chain uses TRBV9 with TRBJ2-7; D remains ambiguous. The germline V gene encodes CDR1 SGDLS and CDR2 YYNGEE. The CDR3 runs to 12 residues. V lost 4 bases to trimming and J lost 1 base, with 6 bases between them. The CDR3, as DNA: TGTGCCAGCAGCCCCGGGTCCTACGAGCAGTACTTC. It translates to CASSPGSYEQYF.

The V gene is TRBV25-1, the J gene TRBJ2-5; 7 bases match TRBD2. Unmatched junction bases numbered 10, after V lost 4 bases and J lost 5 bases. The CDR3 consists of 15 residues. Germline CDR1 and CDR2: MGHDK and SYGVNS. The CDR3 DNA is TGTGCCAGCAGTGCCCTCGGGGGAGGGTGGGAGACCCAGTACTTC. This encodes CASSALGGGWETQYF.

CDR3 sequence: CASSVHREKNEQFF. The CDR3 DNA follows: TGTGCCAGCAGTGTCCACAGGGAGAAAAATGAGCAGTTCTTC. This sequence joins TRBV2 and TRBJ2-1; perhaps TRBD1 as D (6 bases). The CDR3 totals 14 residues. Germline V lookup: CDR1 SNHLY, CDR2 FYNNEI. Trimming left V 4 bases short and J 7 bases short, with 14 bases between.

There are a few counts of this clone. J is TRBJ1-2 and V is TRBV6-1; possible D gene TRBD1, 5 bases. CDR1 and CDR2 (germline): MNHNS, SASEGT. V lost 2 bases and J lost 3, with 10 bases in between. The CDR3 is 14 amino acids. CDR3 in DNA: TGTGCCAGCAGTGAATACAGGACCTACTATGGCTACACCTTC. Its translation: CASSEYRTYYGYTF.

The rearrangement uses TRBV28 and TRBJ2-7, with TRBD2 identical over 9 bases. This CDR3 spans 15 amino acids. Germline V gene lookup returns CDR1 MDHEN and CDR2 SYDVKM. V shed 8 bases and J 6 bases; nucleotides not matched to a gene: 14. The CDR3 loop reads CASLPALAGLSEQYF. In nucleotides, the CDR3 is TGTGCCAGCCTACCCGCCCTAGCGGGACTATCCGAGCAGTACTTC.

This clone has more than one count but fewer than ten. V and J are TRBV7-2 and TRBJ2-1, with 13 nucleotides matching TRBD2. Germline values: CDR1 SGHTA, CDR2 FQGNSA. V lost 1 base to trimming and J lost 9 bases; unmatched junction nucleotides: 6. The CDR3 length is 16 residues. The CDR3 protein is CASSLVGTSGDGEQFF. The CDR3 DNA sequence: TGTGCCAGCAGCTTAGTTGGGACTAGCGGGGATGGTGAGCAGTTCTTC.

The V and J genes are TRBV3-1 (or the pseudogene TRBV3-2) and TRBJ1-2, with D hard to call. Trimming cost V 0 bases and J 13 bases, with 12 bases left between them. This CDR3 region has 12 residues. Germline CDR1 reads LGHDT; CDR2 reads YNNKEL (reference sequence). This CDR3 is CASSQEQFGFTF. CDR3 nucleotides: TGTGCCAGCAGCCAAGAGCAGTTTGGTTTCACCTTC.

CDR3 amino acids: CASSTGKDRGSANEKLFF. CDR3 nucleotides: TGTGCCAGCAGCACAGGAAAGGACAGGGGGTCGGCTAATGAAAAACTGTTTTTT. The genes are TRBV5-4 and TRBJ1-4, with 10 bases matching TRBD1. Germline V lookup: CDR1 SGHNT, CDR2 YYREEE (reference sequence). The CDR3 sequence is 18 residues long. The trim removed 4 bases at V and 3 bases at J, leaving 12 bases unmatched.

The table lists this clone with a few counts. The same CDR3 can be traced to other DNA sequences in this sample. The chain employs TRBV6-5 and TRBJ2-1, with 9 bases lining up with TRBD2. This CDR3 region has 15 residues. The V and J ends lost 0 bases and 4 bases, in that order; junction bases with no gene match: 1. Germline-derived CDR1 and CDR2 are MNHEY and SVGAGI. CDR3 DNA: TGTGCCAGCAGTTACTCGAGCGGGGGGTACAATGAGCAGTTCTTC. This sequence encodes CASSYSSGGYNEQFF.

V and J are TRBV5-1 and TRBJ2-3; 7 bases are shared with TRBD2. The ends lost 4 bases at V and 1 base at J; junction bases unmatched: 3. This CDR3 comprises 14 residues. Germline CDR1 reads SGHRS; CDR2 reads YFSETQ. DNA of the CDR3: TGCGCCAGCAGCGCTCGGGGGGGCACAGATACGCAGTATTTT. The encoded protein is CASSARGGTDTQYF.

This chain links TRBV5-1 with TRBJ2-3; 12 positions agree with TRBD2. The V gene end was trimmed by 1 base and the J gene end by 6 bases; junction bases not matched to a gene: 9. Per germline, CDR1 SGHRS and CDR2 YFSETQ. This CDR3 is built from 17 residues. CDR3 protein: CASSLMTSGSGADTQYF. CDR3 coding DNA: TGCGCCAGCAGCTTGATGACTAGCGGGAGTGGAGCGGATACGCAGTATTTT.

This chain connects TRBV5-1 to TRBJ2-7, with 7 positions matching TRBD2. Germline V gives CDR1 SGHRS, CDR2 YFSETQ. The V gene end was trimmed by 4 bases and the J gene end by 5 bases; junction bases not matched to a gene: 6. The CDR3 runs to 13 residues. CDR3 sequence reads: CASSRGGSDEQYF. The CDR3 region has the DNA TGCGCCAGCAGCAGGGGAGGGTCCGACGAGCAGTACTTC.

This sequence joins TRBV5-1 and TRBJ2-3; perhaps TRBD2 as D (6 bases). CDR3 size: 16 residues. V was trimmed by 4 bases and J by 0 bases, leaving 15 bases between them. CDR1 and CDR2 (germline): SGHRS, YFSETQ. The CDR3 nucleotides are TGCGCCAGCAGCCCAAACGCCGGGACTAGCACAGATACGCAGTATTTT. Residues: CASSPNAGTSTDTQYF.

This sequence joins TRBV11-2 and TRBJ1-3, with D perhaps TRBD1 (5 bases). This CDR3 spans 15 amino acids. Germline V CDR1 and CDR2: SGHAT, FQNNGV. The V gene lost 1 base and the J gene lost 0 bases, with 7 bases spanning the gap. In DNA form, the CDR3 reads TGTGCCAGCAGCTTAGGCAGGGCCTCTGGAAACACCATATATTTT. The encoded protein is CASSLGRASGNTIYF.

The chain has TRBV4-2 and TRBJ2-7; 7 bases are a match to TRBD1. Germline CDR1 reads LGHNA; CDR2 reads YNFKEQ. The V and J ends lost 1 base and 4 bases, in that order; junction bases with no gene match: 7. The CDR3 loop spans 15 amino acids. CDR3 coding DNA: TGTGCCAGCAGCCAAGGGTCGGGACAGATATACGAGCAGTACTTC. The encoded protein is CASSQGSGQIYEQYF.

V is TRBV27 and J is TRBJ2-5, with D unresolved. This CDR3 is built from 12 residues. CDR1 and CDR2 (germline): MNHEY, SMNVEV (reference sequence). V lost 7 bases and J lost 5, with 11 bases in between. Written as DNA, the CDR3 is TGTGCCAGCACTCTGTCCTTTGAGACCCAGTACTTC. Its protein product is CASTLSFETQYF.

The CDR3 coding sequence is TGTGCCAGCAGCTTAGAGGTTCAGGGGGCGCAAGAGACCCAGTACTTC. Protein sequence: CASSLEVQGAQETQYF. The J gene is TRBJ2-5, the V gene TRBV11-3; 8 bases line up with TRBD1. The V gene end was trimmed by 0 bases and the J gene end by 2 bases; junction bases not matched to a gene: 5. The CDR3 has 16 amino acids. Germline-derived CDR1 and CDR2 are SGHNT and YENEEA.